Listed below are T cell receptor beta chains from one sample, sequenced in a study of cytomegalovirus exposure and HLA in healthy donors. TCRdb's table, derived via immunoSEQ multiplex PCR, lists solely in-frame clones and lacks some. Here the sample spans roughly 140,000 clones, about four fifths being singletons. Sample: PBMCs. These receptor sequences come from a man aged 40-50 years in good health and CMV-seronegative. The CDR3 runs from the conserved cysteine through the conserved F or W. A D gene is named only where the DNA matches it firmly. A clone size is listed for some rows: how often the clone was seen (once, few, many), or a class if it is expanded.

cdr3_nt cdr3_aa clone_size d_call j_call v_call
TGTGCCAGTAGGCTCGGACTAGCGGGGGGCGGGGTTGAGCAGTTCTTC CASRLGLAGGGVEQFF . TRBD2 TRBJ2-1 TRBV19
TGTGCCAGCAAACTGGTCCAGACGGGGACAGGTTTCTCCTACGAGCAGTACTTC CASKLVQTGTGFSYEQYF . TRBD1 TRBJ2-7 TRBV2
TGTGCCAGCAGCGTCGGGGGGGGGACAGAGACCCAGTACTTC CASSVGGGTETQYF few TRBD2 TRBJ2-5 TRBV9
TGCGCCAGCAGCCAAGATCCGGCGGGGCGGTCCTACAATGAGCAGTTCTTC CASSQDPAGRSYNEQFF . . TRBJ2-1 TRBV4-1
TGTGCCAGCGGGGACAGGGCGGGGAGCACTGAAGCTTTCTTT CASGDRAGSTEAFF few TRBD1 TRBJ1-1 TRBV6-6
TGTGCCAGCAGCAAGAGTCTAGCGGGGGGGCAGGCGTACAATGAGCAGTTCTTC CASSKSLAGGQAYNEQFF . TRBD2 TRBJ2-1 TRBV7-8
TGTGCTAGTGGTTCGACCCAGGGGGCGGCTATATATGGCTACACCTTC CASGSTQGAAIYGYTF . TRBD1 TRBJ1-2 TRBV12-5
TGCGCCAGCAGCCCCTCTGGAGGGTCCTACGAGCAGTACTTC CASSPSGGSYEQYF . . TRBJ2-7 TRBV5-1
TGTGCCAGCAGTCTTAGTTCCCACCCTTCCCAGCCCCAGCATTTT CASSLSSHPSQPQHF few . TRBJ1-5 TRBV6-5
TGTGCCAGCAGCTCTACCCTCAATCAGCCCCAGCATTTT CASSSTLNQPQHF few . TRBJ1-5 TRBV7-9
TGTGCCAGCAGCTACCGGGACATAAACGGGGAGCAGTACTTC CASSYRDINGEQYF . . TRBJ2-7 TRBV7-9
TGCGCCAGCAGCTTCGACAGGGCCACTGAAGCTTTCTTT CASSFDRATEAFF few TRBD1 TRBJ1-1 TRBV5-1
TGTGCCAGCAGCCAGGGGGCCATCTACGAGCAGTACTTC CASSQGAIYEQYF . TRBD1 TRBJ2-7 TRBV9
TGTGCCAGCAGCCGCAAGACAGGGGCCGAAAAACTGTTTTTT CASSRKTGAEKLFF . TRBD1 TRBJ1-4 TRBV5-4
TGTGCCAGCAGTGAAGTACTCTCCTCTGGAAACACCATATATTTT CASSEVLSSGNTIYF . . TRBJ1-3 TRBV6-1
TGCGCCAGCAGCCACTATGCCCCCGGACAGGGGTTATTGAGAGGCACTGAAGCTTTCTTT CASSHYAPGQGLLRGTEAFF few TRBD1 TRBJ1-1 TRBV4-3
TGCGCCAGCAGCCCGGGACAACGTCGTAGCCCTAACTATGGCTACACCTTC CASSPGQRRSPNYGYTF . . TRBJ1-2 TRBV5-1
TGTGCCAGTAGGGACAGGGGGCACGGATACACCATATATTTT CASRDRGHGYTIYF once TRBD1 TRBJ1-3 TRBV19
TGCGCCAGTTCCCTCGGAGTACTAGCGGGGGACACAGATACGCAGTATTTT CASSLGVLAGDTDTQYF . TRBD2 TRBJ2-3 TRBV10-1
TGTGCCAGCAGCAAACAGGGGAATCAGCCCCAGCATTTT CASSKQGNQPQHF . TRBD1 TRBJ1-5 TRBV7-9
TGTGCCTGGAGCGCCTTGGGCAGCGGCGGTGAAAAACTGTTTTTT CAWSALGSGGEKLFF . . TRBJ1-4 TRBV30
TGCGCCAGCAGCTTGGAAGGACAGGGGCCTGACGAGCAGTACTTC CASSLEGQGPDEQYF once TRBD1 TRBJ2-7 TRBV5-1
TGTGCCAACCCAGGGGACGATCAGCCCCAGCATTTT CANPGDDQPQHF . . TRBJ1-5 TRBV25-1
TGTGCCAGCAGCGTAGGGGGGCTAAGAGGAGATACGCAGTATTTT CASSVGGLRGDTQYF . . TRBJ2-3 TRBV9
TGTGCCAGTAGTCTGGGACAGGGGGCTGGCGAAGCTTTCTTT CASSLGQGAGEAFF . TRBD1 TRBJ1-1 TRBV19
TGCGCCAGCAGCCCCCAGACAGAGGGACTAGCGTTCACCGGGGAGCTGTTTTTT CASSPQTEGLAFTGELFF . TRBD2 TRBJ2-2 TRBV5-1
TGTGCCAGCAGCCCAGATAACTATGGCTACACCTTC CASSPDNYGYTF . . TRBJ1-2 TRBV9
TGTGCCAGTACCTCGCCTTACAGGGGGCGACTCCAAAACTATGGCTACACCTTC CASTSPYRGRLQNYGYTF . TRBD1 TRBJ1-2 TRBV19
TGCGCCAGCAGCCAAGATCAGCGCGGCTATGGCTACACCTTC CASSQDQRGYGYTF . . TRBJ1-2 TRBV4-3